This T cell receptor beta chain was captured by sequencing in a study of blood T cell repertoires in COVID-19. Study in general: Italy, Spain and the United States were the sources of the convalescent and acute COVID-19 samples.

Original processing methods: The assay estimated nucleated cells by amplifying reference gene primers. The table came from immunoSEQ multiplex PCR; TCRdb's copy has only in-frame clones and leaves some out. The D gene and trimming were derived from the DNA, and the V and J assignments and clone size from that table. The table lists some 80,000 clones, around nine tenths of them singletons. Sequenced input: peripheral blood. The sequence was collected from an elderly woman with acute or convalescent COVID-19.

The CDR3 DNA follows: TGTGCCAGTAGTACAGGGAGGCTCTACAATGAGCAGTTCTTC. As protein: CASSTGRLYNEQFF. The chain links TRBV19 to TRBJ2-1, with D perhaps matching TRBD2 (6 bases). Per germline, CDR1 LNHDA and CDR2 SQIVND (reference sequence). The CDR3 has 14 amino acids. Trimming cost V 4 bases and J 3 bases, with 10 bases left between them.